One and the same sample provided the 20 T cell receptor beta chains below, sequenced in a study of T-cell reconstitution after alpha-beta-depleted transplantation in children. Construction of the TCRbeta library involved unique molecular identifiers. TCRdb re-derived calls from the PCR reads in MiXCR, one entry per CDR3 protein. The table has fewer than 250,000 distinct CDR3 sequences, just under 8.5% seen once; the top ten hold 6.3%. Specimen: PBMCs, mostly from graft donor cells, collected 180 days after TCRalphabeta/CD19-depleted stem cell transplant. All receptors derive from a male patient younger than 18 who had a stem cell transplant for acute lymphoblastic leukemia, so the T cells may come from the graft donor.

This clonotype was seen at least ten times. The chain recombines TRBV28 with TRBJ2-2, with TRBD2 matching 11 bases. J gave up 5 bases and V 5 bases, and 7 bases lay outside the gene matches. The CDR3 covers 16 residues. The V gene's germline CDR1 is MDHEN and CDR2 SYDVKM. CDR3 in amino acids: CASSPTSGIGTGELFF. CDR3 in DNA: TGTGCCAGCAGTCCGACTAGCGGGATTGGGACCGGGGAGCTGTTTTTT.

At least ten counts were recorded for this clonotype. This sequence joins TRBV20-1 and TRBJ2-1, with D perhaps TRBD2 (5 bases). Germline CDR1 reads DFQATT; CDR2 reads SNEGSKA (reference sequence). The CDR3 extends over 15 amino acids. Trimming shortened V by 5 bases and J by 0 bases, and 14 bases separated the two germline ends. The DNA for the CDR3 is TGCAGTGCTCCCTCACTAGTCAGCTCCTACAATGAGCAGTTCTTC. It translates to CSAPSLVSSYNEQFF.

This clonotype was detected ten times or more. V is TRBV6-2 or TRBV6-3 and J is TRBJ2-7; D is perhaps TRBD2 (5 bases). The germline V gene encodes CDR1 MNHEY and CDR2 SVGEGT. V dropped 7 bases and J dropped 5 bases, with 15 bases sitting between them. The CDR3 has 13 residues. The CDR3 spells CASTDGVWDEQYF. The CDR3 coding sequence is TGTGCCAGCACGGACGGGGTGTGGGACGAGCAGTACTTC.

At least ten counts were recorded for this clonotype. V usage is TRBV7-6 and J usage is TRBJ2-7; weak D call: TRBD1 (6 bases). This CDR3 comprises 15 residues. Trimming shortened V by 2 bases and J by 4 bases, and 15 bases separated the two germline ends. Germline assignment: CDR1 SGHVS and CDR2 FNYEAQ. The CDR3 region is CASSLRPGDRYEQYF. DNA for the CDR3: TGTGCCAGCAGCTTAAGACCCGGTGACAGGTACGAGCAGTACTTC.

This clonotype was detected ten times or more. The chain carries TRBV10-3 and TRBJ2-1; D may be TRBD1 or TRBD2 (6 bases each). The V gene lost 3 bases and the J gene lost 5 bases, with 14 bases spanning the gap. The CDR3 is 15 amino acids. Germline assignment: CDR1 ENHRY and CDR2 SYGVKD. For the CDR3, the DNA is TGTGCCATCAGTGAACCCGGGGGCCGCGACAATGAGCAGTTCTTC. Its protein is CAISEPGGRDNEQFF.

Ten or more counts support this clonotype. This chain's CDR3 is CASSFGTVSYEQYF. The DNA of the CDR3 is TGTGCCAGCAGTTTCGGGACGGTATCCTACGAGCAGTACTTC. The V and J genes are TRBV12-3 or TRBV12-4 and TRBJ2-7; tentatively, D is TRBD1 or TRBD2 (5 bases each). Trimming stripped 3 bases from V and 1 base from J, with 10 bases between. The CDR3 extends over 14 amino acids.

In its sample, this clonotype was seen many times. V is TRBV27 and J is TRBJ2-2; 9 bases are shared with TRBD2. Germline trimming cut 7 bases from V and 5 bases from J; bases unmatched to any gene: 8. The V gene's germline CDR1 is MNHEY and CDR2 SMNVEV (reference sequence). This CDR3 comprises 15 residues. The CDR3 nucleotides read TGTGCCAGCAAAGTTGGCGGGAGGGCGACCGGGGAGCTGTTTTTT. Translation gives CASKVGGRATGELFF.

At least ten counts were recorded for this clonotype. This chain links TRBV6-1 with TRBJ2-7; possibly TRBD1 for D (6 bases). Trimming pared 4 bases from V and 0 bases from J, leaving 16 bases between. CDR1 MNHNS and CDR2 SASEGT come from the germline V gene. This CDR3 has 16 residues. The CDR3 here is CASSGGGQRSSYEQYF. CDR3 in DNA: TGTGCCAGCAGTGGCGGAGGACAGAGAAGCTCCTACGAGCAGTACTTC.

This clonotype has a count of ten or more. The CDR3 loop reads CASTPSTMGTEAFF. CDR3 bases: TGTGCCAGCACCCCCAGCACCATGGGGACTGAAGCTTTCTTT. The chain carries TRBV11-2 and TRBJ1-1; no reliable D call. V was cut by 7 bases and J by 5 bases, with 17 bases left in between. The CDR3 has 14 residues. CDR1 is SGHAT and CDR2 is FQNNGV in the germline V gene.

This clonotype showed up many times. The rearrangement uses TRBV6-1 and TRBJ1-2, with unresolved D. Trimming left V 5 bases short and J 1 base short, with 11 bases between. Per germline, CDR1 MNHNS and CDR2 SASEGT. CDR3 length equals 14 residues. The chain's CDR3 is CASSTRSNNYGYTF. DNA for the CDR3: TGTGCCAGCAGTACCCGGTCTAATAACTATGGCTACACCTTC.

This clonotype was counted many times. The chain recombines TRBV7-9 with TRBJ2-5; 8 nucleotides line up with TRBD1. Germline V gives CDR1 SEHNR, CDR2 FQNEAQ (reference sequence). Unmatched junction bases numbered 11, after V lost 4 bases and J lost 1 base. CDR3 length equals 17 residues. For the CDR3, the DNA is TGTGCCAGCAGCTCATGGACAGGGCTACCCCTCCAAGAGACCCAGTACTTC. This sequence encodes CASSSWTGLPLQETQYF. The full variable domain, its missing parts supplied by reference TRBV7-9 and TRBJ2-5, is DTGVSQNPRHKITKRGQNVTFRCDPISEHNRLYWYRQTLGQGPEFLTYFQNEAQLEKSRLLSDRFSAERPKGSFSTLEIQRTEQGDSAMYLCASSSWTGLPLQETQYFGPGTRLLVL.

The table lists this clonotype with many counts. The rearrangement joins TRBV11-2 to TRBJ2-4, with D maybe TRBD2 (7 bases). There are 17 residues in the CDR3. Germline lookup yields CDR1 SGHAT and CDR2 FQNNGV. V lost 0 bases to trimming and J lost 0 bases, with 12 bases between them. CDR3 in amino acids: CASSLEGGPLAKNIQYF. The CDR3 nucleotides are TGTGCCAGCAGCTTAGAGGGGGGGCCCCTAGCCAAAAACATTCAGTACTTC.

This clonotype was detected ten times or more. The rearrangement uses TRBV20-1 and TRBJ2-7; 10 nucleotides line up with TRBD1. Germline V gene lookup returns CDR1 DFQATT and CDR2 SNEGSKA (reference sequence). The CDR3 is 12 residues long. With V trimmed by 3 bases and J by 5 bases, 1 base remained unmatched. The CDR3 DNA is TGCAGTGCTAGGACAGGGGGCCACGAGCAGTACTTC. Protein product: CSARTGGHEQYF.

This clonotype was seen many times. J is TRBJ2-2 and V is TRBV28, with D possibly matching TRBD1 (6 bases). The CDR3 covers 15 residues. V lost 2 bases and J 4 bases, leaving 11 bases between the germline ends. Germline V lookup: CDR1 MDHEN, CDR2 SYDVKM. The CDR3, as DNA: TGTGCCAGCAGTTTAGGGGGCGGTGGCACCGGGGAGCTGTTTTTT. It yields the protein CASSLGGGGTGELFF.

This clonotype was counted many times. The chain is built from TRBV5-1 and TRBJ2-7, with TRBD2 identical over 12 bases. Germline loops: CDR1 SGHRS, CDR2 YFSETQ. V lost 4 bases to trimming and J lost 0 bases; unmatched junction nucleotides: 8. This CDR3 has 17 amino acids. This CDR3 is CASSLSLAGGNSYEQYF. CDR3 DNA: TGCGCCAGCAGCCTTTCGCTAGCGGGAGGGAACTCCTACGAGCAGTACTTC.

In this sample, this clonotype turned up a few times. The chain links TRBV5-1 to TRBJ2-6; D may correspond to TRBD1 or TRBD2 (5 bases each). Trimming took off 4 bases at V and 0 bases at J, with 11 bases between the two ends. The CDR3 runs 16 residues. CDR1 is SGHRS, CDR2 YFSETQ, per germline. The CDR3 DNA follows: TGCGCCAGCAGCCCGGGACCCTTCTCTGGGGCCAACGTCCTGACTTTC. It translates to CASSPGPFSGANVLTF. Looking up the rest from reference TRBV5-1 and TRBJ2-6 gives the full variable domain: KAGVTQTPRYLIKTRGQQVTLSCSPISGHRSVSWYQQTPGQGLQFLFEYFSETQRNKGNFPGRFSGRQFSNSRSEMNVSTLELGDSALYLCASSPGPFSGANVLTFGAGSRLTVL.

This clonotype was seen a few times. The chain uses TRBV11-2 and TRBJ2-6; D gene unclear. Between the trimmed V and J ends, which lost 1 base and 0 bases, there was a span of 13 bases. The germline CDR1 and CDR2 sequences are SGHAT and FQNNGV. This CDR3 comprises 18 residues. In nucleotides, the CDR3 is TGTGCCAGCAGCTTAGTGTCAGCACTAAGCTCTGGGGCCAACGTCCTGACTTTC. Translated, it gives CASSLVSALSSGANVLTF. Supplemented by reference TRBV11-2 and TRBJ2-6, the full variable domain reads EAGVAQSPRYKIIEKRQSVAFWCNPISGHATLYWYQQILGQGPKLLIQFQNNGVVDDSQLPKDRFSAERLKGVDSTLKIQPAKLEDSAVYLCASSLVSALSSGANVLTFGAGSRLTVL.

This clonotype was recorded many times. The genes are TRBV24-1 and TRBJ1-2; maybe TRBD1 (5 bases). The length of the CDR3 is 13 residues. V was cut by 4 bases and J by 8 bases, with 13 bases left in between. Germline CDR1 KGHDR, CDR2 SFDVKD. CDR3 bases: TGTGCCACCAGTGAGTCGACAGCCTACGGCTACACCTTC. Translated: CATSESTAYGYTF.

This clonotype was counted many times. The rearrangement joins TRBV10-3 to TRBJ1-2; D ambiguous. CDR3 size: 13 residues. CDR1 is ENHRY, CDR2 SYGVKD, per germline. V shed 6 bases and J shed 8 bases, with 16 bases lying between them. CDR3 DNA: TGTGCCATCAGCGCCCAACCTCAGACGGGCTACACCTTC. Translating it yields CAISAQPQTGYTF.

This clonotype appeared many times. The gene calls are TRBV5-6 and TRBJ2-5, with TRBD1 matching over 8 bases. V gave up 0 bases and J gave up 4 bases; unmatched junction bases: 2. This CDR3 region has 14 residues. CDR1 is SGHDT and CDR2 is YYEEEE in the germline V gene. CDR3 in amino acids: CASSLGTGTETQYF. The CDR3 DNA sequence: TGTGCCAGCAGCTTGGGGACAGGGACAGAGACCCAGTACTTC.